The rows below give T cell receptor beta chains drawn from one sample of a study of blood T cell repertoires in COVID-19. Repertoires were generated with immunoSEQ multiplex PCR, while TCRdb's copy carries only in-frame clones and drops some. The data hold a few hundred thousand clones, with 82% observed a single time. Sequenced input: peripheral blood. The source is a young woman with acute or convalescent COVID-19. Each CDR3 is given with its conserved first and last residue. A D gene is named only where the DNA matches it firmly. Some rows mark clone size as missing; the rest say once, few, many or name a class of expanded clone.

V gene	D gene	clone size	J gene	CDR3 protein	CDR3 DNA
TRBV6-2/TRBV6-3	.	.	TRBJ2-7	CASSYGLLSYEQYF	TGTGCCAGCAGTTACGGACTACTCTCCTACGAGCAGTACTTC
TRBV6-2/TRBV6-3	.	.	TRBJ1-5	CASSYLPGPLGDYSNQPQHF	TGTGCCAGCAGTTATCTCCCAGGTCCTCTGGGGGACTATAGCAATCAGCCCCAGCATTTT
TRBV11-2	.	.	TRBJ2-1	CASSPPRSSPFF	TGTGCCAGCAGCCCGCCGCGGTCTAGTCCGTTCTTC
TRBV5-1	TRBD1	once	TRBJ2-3	CASSPGTGDTDTQYF	TGCGCCAGCAGCCCGGGAACAGGGGACACAGATACGCAGTATTTT
TRBV7-9	TRBD2	.	TRBJ2-2	CASSITSGRRTGELFF	TGTGCCAGCAGCATTACTAGCGGGAGGAGAACCGGGGAGCTGTTTTTT
TRBV6-2/TRBV6-3	TRBD1	.	TRBJ2-7	CASSAGTGQYEQYF	TGTGCCAGCAGTGCGGGGACAGGGCAATACGAGCAGTACTTC
TRBV27	TRBD1	once	TRBJ1-5	CASSLRGQGGQPQHF	TGTGCCAGCAGTTTACGGGGACAGGGGGGCCAGCCCCAGCATTTT
TRBV7-8	.	few	TRBJ1-2	CASSPPLGGKRYGYTF	TGTGCCAGCAGCCCCCCTTTGGGAGGGAAGCGCTATGGCTACACCTTC
TRBV4-3	.	few	TRBJ1-2	CASSQANTGIRGYTF	TGCGCCAGCAGCCAAGCCAACACAGGGATACGAGGCTACACCTTC
TRBV25-1	.	.	TRBJ2-1	CASSESGAWTYNEQFF	TGTGCCAGCAGTGAATCTGGGGCGTGGACCTACAATGAGCAGTTCTTC
TRBV20-1	.	.	TRBJ2-4	CSASWRAAKNIQYF	TGCAGTGCTAGTTGGCGGGCGGCCAAAAACATTCAGTACTTC
TRBV6-5	.	.	TRBJ1-2	CASSYGQTNLRGYTF	TGTGCCAGCAGTTACGGACAGACCAACTTGAGGGGCTACACCTTC
TRBV25-1	.	.	TRBJ1-2	CASSGDTESYGYTF	TGTGCCAGCAGTGGGGACACGGAAAGCTATGGCTACACCTTC
TRBV5-4	TRBD2	.	TRBJ2-5	CASSWGSGSSRETQYF	TGTGCCAGCAGCTGGGGCAGCGGGAGCTCGAGGGAGACCCAGTACTTC
TRBV3-1/TRBV3-2	.	.	TRBJ2-3	CASSQGAVRTDTQYF	TGTGCCAGCAGCCAAGGGGCAGTACGCACAGATACGCAGTATTTT
TRBV5-8	TRBD2	.	TRBJ2-1	CASSKGTSGENEQFF	TGTGCCAGCAGCAAAGGGACTAGCGGGGAGAATGAGCAGTTCTTC
TRBV18	TRBD1	.	TRBJ1-3	CASSSGTGGSSGNTIYF	TGTGCCAGCTCATCCGGGACAGGGGGGAGCTCTGGAAACACCATATATTTT
TRBV10-3	.	.	TRBJ1-2	CAISWTASYGYTF	TGTGCCATCAGCTGGACAGCAAGCTATGGCTACACCTTC
TRBV4-3	.	few	TRBJ1-6	CASSRGTSNSPLHF	TGCGCCAGCAGCCGCGGGACCTCTAATTCACCCCTCCACTTT
TRBV7-2	TRBD1	.	TRBJ1-2	CASSFDRGNYGYTF	TGTGCCAGCAGCTTCGACAGGGGAAACTATGGCTACACCTTC
TRBV24-1	TRBD1	.	TRBJ2-3	CATSEQGASTDTQYF	TGTGCCACCAGTGAGCAGGGGGCCAGCACAGATACGCAGTATTTT
TRBV19	.	.	TRBJ2-1	CASSNPYAVERPNEQFF	TGTGCCAGTAGTAACCCTTATGCGGTCGAGCGCCCGAATGAGCAGTTCTTC
TRBV5-4	.	.	TRBJ2-7	CASSLSLPQDEQYF	TGTGCCAGCAGCTTGTCTTTGCCCCAGGACGAGCAGTACTTC
TRBV18	TRBD1	.	TRBJ2-7	CASSSKIRGSEQYF	TGTGCCAGCTCATCAAAAATCAGGGGGAGCGAGCAGTACTTC